A selection of T cell receptor beta chains follows, all from one sample in a study of identical twins. TCRdb re-called the 5' RACE reads with MiXCR, one entry per CDR3 protein. The repertoire includes approximately 500,000 distinct CDR3 sequences, around 15% of them detected once, and more than 0.4% sits in the top ten. These data also formed part of another study, on yellow fever vaccine responses in identical twins.

The sample was CD4+ T cells sorted from blood. These receptors came from a woman aged 18-29 years in good health. Each CDR3 is given with its conserved first and last residue. A D gene is named only where the DNA matches it firmly. Size tells how often a clone was seen (once, few, many) or the class of an expanded clone, and some rows leave it out.

>.|TRBD2|TRBV2|TRBJ2-4
CASSTGLAGGGLAKNIQYF
TGTGCCAGCAGTACCGGACTAGCGGGAGGGGGATTAGCCAAAAACATTCAGTACTTC
>.|.|TRBV11-3|TRBJ2-1
CASSLVGRVGVGGDEQFF
TGTGCCAGCAGCTTAGTTGGCAGGGTAGGGGTGGGGGGCGATGAGCAGTTCTTC
>few|.|TRBV25-1|TRBJ1-6
CASSDAGQEALHF
TGTGCCAGCAGTGACGCAGGGCAGGAGGCGCTCCACTTT
>once|.|TRBV2|TRBJ2-3
CASSLVGHKTSSGTDTQYF
TGTGCCAGCAGTTTAGTGGGACACAAGACAAGCTCGGGCACAGATACGCAGTATTTT
>.|TRBD2|TRBV14|TRBJ2-3
CASSRIAGGRDTQYF
TGTGCCAGCAGCCGAATAGCGGGGGGCCGAGATACGCAGTATTTT
>few|.|TRBV21-1|TRBJ2-1
CASSKGGGTSFNEQFF
TGTGCCAGCAGCAAAGGTGGGGGGACTAGCTTCAATGAGCAGTTCTTC
>few|TRBD1|TRBV9|TRBJ2-1
CASSVEGQGGEFDEQFF
TGTGCCAGCAGCGTAGAGGGACAGGGAGGAGAATTCGATGAGCAGTTCTTC
>many|.|TRBV20-1|TRBJ2-7
CSALGLSSYEQYF
TGCAGTGCTCTCGGCCTCAGCTCCTACGAGCAGTACTTC
>.|.|TRBV7-3|TRBJ2-5
CASSLNPTGETQYF
TGTGCCAGCAGCTTAAACCCGACCGGAGAGACCCAGTACTTC
>.|TRBD2|TRBV11-2|TRBJ2-5
CASRRLAGWQTQYF
TGTGCCAGCAGGAGACTAGCGGGATGGCAGACCCAGTACTTC
>.|.|TRBV7-9|TRBJ2-3
CASSLGGAVTQYF
TGTGCCAGCAGCTTAGGGGGAGCAGTTACGCAGTATTTT
>.|.|TRBV20-1|TRBJ2-1
CSARGPNEQFF
TGCAGTGCTAGAGGGCCCAATGAGCAGTTCTTC
>few|.|TRBV5-1|TRBJ2-3
CASSLDYLGPDTQYF
TGCGCCAGCAGCTTGGACTACCTCGGACCAGATACGCAGTATTTT
>.|.|TRBV7-2|TRBJ2-5
CASSWGLAETQYF
TGTGCCAGCAGCTGGGGCCTGGCAGAGACCCAGTACTTC
>few|TRBD1|TRBV6-1|TRBJ1-1
CASTPQGEKSTEAFF
TGTGCCAGCACGCCACAGGGGGAGAAGAGTACTGAAGCTTTCTTT
>few|.|TRBV6-2/TRBV6-3|TRBJ2-1
CASSTPAGGYNEQFF
TGTGCCAGCAGTACCCCAGCGGGCGGTTACAATGAGCAGTTCTTC
>.|.|TRBV12-3/TRBV12-4|TRBJ1-1
CASSPGAQAFF
TGTGCCAGCAGCCCTGGGGCACAAGCTTTCTTT